A single TCR beta chain is shown here with its context. The protocol was immunoSEQ multiplex PCR, while the TCRdb copy is restricted to in-frame clones and leaves out a portion. The table shows roughly 330,000 clones, with around 90% occurring only once. The participants were between roughly 18 and 89 years old and came from some 23 US areas. The data derive from a study of blood T cell repertoires in COVID-19. This receptor was identified in a woman in her 30s who had recovered from COVID-19. The sample taken for sequencing was PBMCs or T cells enriched from blood (not recorded which).

This CDR3 reads CASSHRAQDLCTDTQYF. The CDR3 coding sequence is TGTGCCAGCAGCCACAGGGCGCAGGACCTCTGCACAGATACGCAGTATTTT. V usage is TRBV3-1 (or the pseudogene TRBV3-2) and J usage is TRBJ2-3; a possible D gene is TRBD1 (5 bases). Germline loops: CDR1 LGHDT, CDR2 YNNKEL (reference sequence). CDR3 length: 17 amino acids. Between the trimmed V and J ends, which lost 3 bases and 1 base, there was a span of 17 bases.